This T cell receptor (beta chain) was found in a study of blood T cell repertoires in COVID-19. Study background: Sources were T cells, B-cell-depleted T cells, or PBMCs; the material itself was cDNA or gDNA.

Method: immunoSEQ multiplex PCR; TCRdb's copy keeps in-frame clones and lacks some. The profile shows 72,000 or so clones, over 80% of them singletons. The CDR3 spans 16 residues. In germline, CDR1 is MDHEN, CDR2 SYDVKM. After removal of 7 bases from V and 0 bases from J, the junction contained 9 bases not matched to a gene. The sequencing input was peripheral blood. The genes are TRBV28 and TRBJ2-7, with 10 positions matching TRBD2. The receptor comes from a man aged 45 to 65 with active COVID-19. CDR3 in amino acids: CASTLGASGSSYEQYF. The DNA of the CDR3 is TGTGCCAGCACTTTGGGGGCTAGCGGGAGCTCCTACGAGCAGTACTTC.